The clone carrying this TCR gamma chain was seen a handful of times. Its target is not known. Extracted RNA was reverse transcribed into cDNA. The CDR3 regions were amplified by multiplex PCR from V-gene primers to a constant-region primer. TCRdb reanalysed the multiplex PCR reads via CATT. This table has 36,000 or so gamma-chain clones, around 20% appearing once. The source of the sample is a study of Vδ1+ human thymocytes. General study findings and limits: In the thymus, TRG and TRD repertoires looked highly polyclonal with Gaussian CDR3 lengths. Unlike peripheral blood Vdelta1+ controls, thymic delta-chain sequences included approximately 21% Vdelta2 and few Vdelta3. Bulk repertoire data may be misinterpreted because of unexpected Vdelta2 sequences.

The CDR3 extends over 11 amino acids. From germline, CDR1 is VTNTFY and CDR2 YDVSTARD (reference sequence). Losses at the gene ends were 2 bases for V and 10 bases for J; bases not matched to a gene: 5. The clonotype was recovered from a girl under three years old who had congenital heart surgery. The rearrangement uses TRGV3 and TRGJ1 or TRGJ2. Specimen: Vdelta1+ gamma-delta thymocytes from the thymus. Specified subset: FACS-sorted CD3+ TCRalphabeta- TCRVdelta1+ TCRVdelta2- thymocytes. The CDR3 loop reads CATWDIVKKLF. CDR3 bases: TGTGCCACCTGGGACATTGTGAAGAAACTCTTT.